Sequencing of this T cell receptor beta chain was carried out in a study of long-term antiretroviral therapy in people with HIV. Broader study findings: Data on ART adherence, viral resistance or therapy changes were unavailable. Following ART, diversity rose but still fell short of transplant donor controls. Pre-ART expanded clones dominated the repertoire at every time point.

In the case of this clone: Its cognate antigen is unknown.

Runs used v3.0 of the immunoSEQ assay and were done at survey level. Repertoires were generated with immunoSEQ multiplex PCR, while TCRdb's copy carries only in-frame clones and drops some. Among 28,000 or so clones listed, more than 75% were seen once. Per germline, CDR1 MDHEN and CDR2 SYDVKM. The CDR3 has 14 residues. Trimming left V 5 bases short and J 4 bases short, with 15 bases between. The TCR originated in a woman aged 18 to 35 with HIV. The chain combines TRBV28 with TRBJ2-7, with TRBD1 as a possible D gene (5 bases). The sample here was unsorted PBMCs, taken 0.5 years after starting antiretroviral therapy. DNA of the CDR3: TGTGCCAGCAGTCCCCAGGGTCCAGTATACGAGCAGTACTTC. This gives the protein CASSPQGPVYEQYF.